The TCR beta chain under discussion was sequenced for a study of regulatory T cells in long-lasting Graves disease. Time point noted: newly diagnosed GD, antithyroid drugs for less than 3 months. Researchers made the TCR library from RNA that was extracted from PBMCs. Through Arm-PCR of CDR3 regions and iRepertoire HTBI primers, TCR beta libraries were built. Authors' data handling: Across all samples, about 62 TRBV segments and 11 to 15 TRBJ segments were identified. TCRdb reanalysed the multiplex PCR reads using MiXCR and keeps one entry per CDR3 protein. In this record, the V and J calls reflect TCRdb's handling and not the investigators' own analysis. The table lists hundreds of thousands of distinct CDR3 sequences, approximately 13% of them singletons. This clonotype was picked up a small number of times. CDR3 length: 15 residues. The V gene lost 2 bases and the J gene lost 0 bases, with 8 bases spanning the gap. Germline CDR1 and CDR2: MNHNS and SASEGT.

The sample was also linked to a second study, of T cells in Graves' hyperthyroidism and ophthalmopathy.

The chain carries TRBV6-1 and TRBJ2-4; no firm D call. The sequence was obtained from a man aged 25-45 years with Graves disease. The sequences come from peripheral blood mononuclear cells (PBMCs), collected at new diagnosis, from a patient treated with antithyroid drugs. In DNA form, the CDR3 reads TGTGCCAGCAGTGAACTAAGGTTAGCCAAAAACATTCAGTACTTC. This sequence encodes CASSELRLAKNIQYF.